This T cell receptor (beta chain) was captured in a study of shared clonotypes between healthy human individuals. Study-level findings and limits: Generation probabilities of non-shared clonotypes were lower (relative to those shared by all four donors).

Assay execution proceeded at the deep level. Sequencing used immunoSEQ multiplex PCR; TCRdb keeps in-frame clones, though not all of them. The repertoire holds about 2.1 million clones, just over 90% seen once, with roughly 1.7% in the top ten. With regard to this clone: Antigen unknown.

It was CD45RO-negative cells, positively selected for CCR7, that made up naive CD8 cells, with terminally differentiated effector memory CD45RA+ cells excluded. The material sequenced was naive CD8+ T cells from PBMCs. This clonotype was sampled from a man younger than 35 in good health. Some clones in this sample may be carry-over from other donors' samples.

This CDR3 is CASSLLAGHRYEQYF. CDR3 DNA: TGCGCCAGCAGCTTGCTAGCGGGCCACCGCTACGAGCAGTACTTC. The genes are TRBV4-3 and TRBJ2-7; TRBD2 matches 8 bases. The V gene end was trimmed by 5 bases and the J gene end by 3 bases; junction bases not matched to a gene: 9. CDR3 length: 15 residues. CDR1 LGHNA and CDR2 YSLEER come from the germline V gene.